This T cell receptor (beta chain) derives from a study of CD8+ T cells in alopecia areata. Extraction of RNA preceded its reverse transcription into cDNA, which served as the sequencing template. The assay was immunoSEQ multiplex PCR, and TCRdb's table has in-frame clones only and misses some. This sample has approximately 190,000 clones; over 45% occur once, and the top ten carry under 7%. Specified treatment: oral pan-JAK inhibitor, 5-10 mg twice daily. This clonotype originated in a human donor with alopecia areata. The source material was CD4+ T cells sorted from blood, sampled at week 24, from a patient treated with tofacitinib.

The CDR3 region has the DNA TGCAGCGGGGACAGGGGGACTCAAGAGACCCAGTACTTC. It translates to CSGDRGTQETQYF. The gene calls are TRBV29-1 and TRBJ2-5, with 11 bases fitting TRBD1. V was clipped by 7 bases and J by 2 bases; unmatched bases: 3. Germline V gene lookup returns CDR1 SQVTM and CDR2 ANQGSEA. This CDR3 is 13 amino acids long. Supplemented by reference TRBV29-1 and TRBJ2-5, the full variable domain reads SAVISQKPSRDICQRGTSLTIQCQVDSQVTMMFWYRQQPGQSLTLIATANQGSEATYESGFVIDKFPISRPNLTFSTLTVSNMSPEDSSIYLCSGDRGTQETQYFGPGTRLLVL.